The 5 T cell receptor beta chains below were found in one sample sequenced in a study of T cell changes during pregnancy in multiple sclerosis. Method: immunoSEQ multiplex PCR; TCRdb's copy keeps in-frame clones and lacks some. The table records tens of thousands of clones, roughly 94% of them present only once. The input for sequencing was peripheral blood, taken in the third trimester of pregnancy. The receptor set was obtained from a female donor with multiple sclerosis, enrolled in a pregnancy study.

The rearrangement joins TRBV7-2 to TRBJ1-2, with D possibly matching TRBD1 (5 bases). CDR1 is SGHTA and CDR2 is FQGNSA in the germline V gene. CDR3 length: 13 residues. V lost 3 bases, J lost 8 bases, and 13 bases lay in between. CDR3 nucleotide sequence: TGTGCCAGCAGCTTCCAGACCCAGGGCGGCTACACCTTC. It translates to CASSFQTQGGYTF.

The J gene is TRBJ1-2, the V gene TRBV7-2, with no clear D. V was cut by 2 bases and J by 7 bases, with 11 bases left in between. CDR3 length: 13 amino acids. Germline loops: CDR1 SGHTA, CDR2 FQGNSA. CDR3 loop: CASSLISTGGYTF. CDR3 nucleotide sequence: TGTGCCAGCAGCTTAATCTCCACCGGTGGCTACACCTTC.

The chain is built from TRBV10-3 and TRBJ2-7; 7 bases are a match to TRBD1. The J segment lost 4 bases and the V segment lost 6 bases, leaving 6 bases of the junction unmatched. CDR3 size: 13 residues. Germline V gene lookup returns CDR1 ENHRY and CDR2 SYGVKD. The CDR3 nucleotides read TGTGCCATCAGATGGGACAGTAGTTACGAGCAGTACTTC. This encodes CAIRWDSSYEQYF.

The J gene is TRBJ2-2, the V gene TRBV7-6, with 11 bases fitting TRBD1. After removal of 1 base from V and 4 bases from J, the junction contained 2 bases not matched to a gene. Germline-derived CDR1 and CDR2 are SGHVS and FNYEAQ. CDR3 length: 16 residues. The CDR3 here is CASSLVGTGGTGELFF. The CDR3 nucleotides are TGTGCCAGCAGCTTAGTGGGGACAGGGGGCACCGGGGAGCTGTTTTTT.

The chain uses TRBV2 and TRBJ1-2; no reliable D call. Germline V lookup: CDR1 SNHLY, CDR2 FYNNEI. The CDR3 is 12 amino acids. V lost 3 bases and J lost 4, with 6 bases in between. DNA for the CDR3: TGTGCCAGCAGTGACTATGCCTATGGCTACACCTTC. Translated, it gives CASSDYAYGYTF.